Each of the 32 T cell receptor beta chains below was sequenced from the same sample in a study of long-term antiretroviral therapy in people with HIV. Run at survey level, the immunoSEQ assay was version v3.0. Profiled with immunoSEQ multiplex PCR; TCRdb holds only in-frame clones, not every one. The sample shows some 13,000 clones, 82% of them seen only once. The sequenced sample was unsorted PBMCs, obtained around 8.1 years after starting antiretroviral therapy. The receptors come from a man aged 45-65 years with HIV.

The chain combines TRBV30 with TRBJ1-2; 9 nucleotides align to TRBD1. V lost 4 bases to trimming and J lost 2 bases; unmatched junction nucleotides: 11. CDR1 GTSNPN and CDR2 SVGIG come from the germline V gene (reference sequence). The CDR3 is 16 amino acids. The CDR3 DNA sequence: TGTGCCTGGATCGCGGGACAGGGTGCCGCCAACTATGGCTACACCTTC. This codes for CAWIAGQGAANYGYTF.

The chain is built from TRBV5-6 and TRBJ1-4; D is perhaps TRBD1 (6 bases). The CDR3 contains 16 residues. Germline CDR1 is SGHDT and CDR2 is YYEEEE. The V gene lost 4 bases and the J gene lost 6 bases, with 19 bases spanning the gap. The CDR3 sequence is CASSLMGAAPDEKLFF. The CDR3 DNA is TGTGCCAGCAGCCTGATGGGGGCGGCTCCGGATGAAAAACTGTTTTTT.

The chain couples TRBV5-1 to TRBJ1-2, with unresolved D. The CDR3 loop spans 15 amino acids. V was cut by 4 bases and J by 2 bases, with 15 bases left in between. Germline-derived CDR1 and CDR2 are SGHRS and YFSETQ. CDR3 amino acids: CASSLVPQPNYGYTF. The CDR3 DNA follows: TGCGCCAGCAGCCTGGTCCCACAGCCAAACTATGGCTACACCTTC.

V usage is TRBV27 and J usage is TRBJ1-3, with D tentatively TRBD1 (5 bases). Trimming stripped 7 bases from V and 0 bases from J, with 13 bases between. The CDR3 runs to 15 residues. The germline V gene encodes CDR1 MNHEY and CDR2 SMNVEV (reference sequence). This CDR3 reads CASKLTGSSGNTIYF. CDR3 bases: TGTGCCAGCAAATTAACAGGCTCCTCTGGAAACACCATATATTTT.

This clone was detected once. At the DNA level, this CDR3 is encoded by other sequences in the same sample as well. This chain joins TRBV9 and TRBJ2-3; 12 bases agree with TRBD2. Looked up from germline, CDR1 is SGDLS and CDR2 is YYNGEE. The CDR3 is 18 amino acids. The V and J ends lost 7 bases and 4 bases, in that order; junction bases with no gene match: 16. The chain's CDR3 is CASASGGAGLKTADTQYF. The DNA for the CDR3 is TGTGCCAGCGCTAGCGGGGGGGCCGGATTGAAAACCGCAGATACGCAGTATTTT.

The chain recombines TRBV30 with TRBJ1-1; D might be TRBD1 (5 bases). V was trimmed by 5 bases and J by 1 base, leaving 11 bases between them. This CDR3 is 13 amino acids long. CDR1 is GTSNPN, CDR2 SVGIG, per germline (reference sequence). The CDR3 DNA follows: TGTGCCTGGGGGGGTCAGGCGAACACTGAAGCTTTCTTT. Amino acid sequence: CAWGGQANTEAFF.

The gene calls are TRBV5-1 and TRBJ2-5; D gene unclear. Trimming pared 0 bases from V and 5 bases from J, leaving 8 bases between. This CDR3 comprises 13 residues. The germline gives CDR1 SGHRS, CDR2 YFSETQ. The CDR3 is CASSLALQETQYF. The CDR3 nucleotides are TGCGCCAGCAGCTTGGCCTTGCAGGAGACCCAGTACTTC.

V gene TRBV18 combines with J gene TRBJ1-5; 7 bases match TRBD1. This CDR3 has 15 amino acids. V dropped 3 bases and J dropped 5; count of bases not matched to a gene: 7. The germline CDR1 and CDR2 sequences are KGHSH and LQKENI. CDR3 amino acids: CASSPTGTADQPQHF. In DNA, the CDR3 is TGTGCCAGCTCACCGACAGGGACGGCGGATCAGCCCCAGCATTTT.

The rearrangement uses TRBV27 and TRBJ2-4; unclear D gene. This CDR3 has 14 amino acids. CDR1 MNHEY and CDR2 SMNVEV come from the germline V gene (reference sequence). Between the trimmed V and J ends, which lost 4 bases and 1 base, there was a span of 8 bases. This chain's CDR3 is CASSSPGAKNIQYF. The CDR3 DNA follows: TGTGCCAGCAGTTCTCCCGGGGCCAAAAACATTCAGTACTTC.

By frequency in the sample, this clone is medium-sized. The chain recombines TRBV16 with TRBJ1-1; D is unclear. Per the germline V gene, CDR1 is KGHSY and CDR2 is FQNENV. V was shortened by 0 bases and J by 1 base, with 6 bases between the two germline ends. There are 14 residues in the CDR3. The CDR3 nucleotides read TGTGCCAGCAGCCAATCGGCGGGGAACACTGAAGCTTTCTTT. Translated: CASSQSAGNTEAFF.

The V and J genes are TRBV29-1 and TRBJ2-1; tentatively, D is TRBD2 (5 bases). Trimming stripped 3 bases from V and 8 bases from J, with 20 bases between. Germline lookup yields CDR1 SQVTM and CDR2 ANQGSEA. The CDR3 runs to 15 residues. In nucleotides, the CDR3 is TGCAGCGTTGAGCCGACTCTGAAGGAGGAGTATGAGCAGTTCTTC. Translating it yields CSVEPTLKEEYEQFF.

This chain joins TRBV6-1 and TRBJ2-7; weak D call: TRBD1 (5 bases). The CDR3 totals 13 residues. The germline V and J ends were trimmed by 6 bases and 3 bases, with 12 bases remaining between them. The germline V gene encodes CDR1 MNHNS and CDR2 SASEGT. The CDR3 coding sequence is TGTGCCAGCAGCGTAGGGGAAAGCTACGAGCAGTACTTC. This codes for CASSVGESYEQYF.

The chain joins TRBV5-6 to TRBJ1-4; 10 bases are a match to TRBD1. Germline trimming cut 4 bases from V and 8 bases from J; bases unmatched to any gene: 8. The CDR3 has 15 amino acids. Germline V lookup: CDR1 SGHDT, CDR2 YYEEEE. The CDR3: CASSMGDRGEEKLFF. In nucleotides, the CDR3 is TGTGCCAGCAGCATGGGGGACAGGGGAGAGGAAAAACTGTTTTTT.

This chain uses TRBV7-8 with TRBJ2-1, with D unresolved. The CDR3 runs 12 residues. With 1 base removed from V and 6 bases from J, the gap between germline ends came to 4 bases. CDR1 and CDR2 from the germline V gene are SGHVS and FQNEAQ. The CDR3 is CASSLVVNEQFF. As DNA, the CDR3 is TGTGCCAGCAGCTTAGTAGTCAATGAGCAGTTCTTC.

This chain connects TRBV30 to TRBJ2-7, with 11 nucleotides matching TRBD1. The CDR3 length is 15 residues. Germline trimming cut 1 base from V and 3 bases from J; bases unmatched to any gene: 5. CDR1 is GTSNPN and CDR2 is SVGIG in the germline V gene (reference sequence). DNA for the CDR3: TGTGCCTGGAGTGGCGGGACAGGGGGAGTCTACGAGCAGTACTTC. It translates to CAWSGGTGGVYEQYF.

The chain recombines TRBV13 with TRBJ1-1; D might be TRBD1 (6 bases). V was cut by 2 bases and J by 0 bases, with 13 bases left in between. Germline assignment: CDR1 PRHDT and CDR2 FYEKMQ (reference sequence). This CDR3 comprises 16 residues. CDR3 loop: CASSLSRGELNTEAFF. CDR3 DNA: TGTGCCAGCAGCTTAAGCAGGGGTGAGTTGAACACTGAAGCTTTCTTT.

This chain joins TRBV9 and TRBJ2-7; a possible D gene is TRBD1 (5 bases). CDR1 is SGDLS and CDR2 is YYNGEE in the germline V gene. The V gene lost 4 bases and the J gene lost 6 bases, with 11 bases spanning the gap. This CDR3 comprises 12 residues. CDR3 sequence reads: CASSPNDSEQYF. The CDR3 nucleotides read TGTGCCAGCAGCCCTAACGACAGCGAGCAGTACTTC.

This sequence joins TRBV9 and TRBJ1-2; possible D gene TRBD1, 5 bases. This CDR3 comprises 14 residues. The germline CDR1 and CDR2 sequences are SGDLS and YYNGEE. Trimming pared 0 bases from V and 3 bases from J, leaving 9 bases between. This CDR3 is CASSVERDHYGYTF. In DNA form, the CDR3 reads TGTGCCAGCAGCGTAGAGAGGGACCACTATGGCTACACCTTC.

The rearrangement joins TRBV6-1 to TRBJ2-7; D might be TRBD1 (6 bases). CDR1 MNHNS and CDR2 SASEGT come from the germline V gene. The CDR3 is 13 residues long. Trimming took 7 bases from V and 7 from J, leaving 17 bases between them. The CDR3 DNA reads TGTGCCAGCACCCACAGGGTGACAAAGGAGCAGTACTTC. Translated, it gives CASTHRVTKEQYF.

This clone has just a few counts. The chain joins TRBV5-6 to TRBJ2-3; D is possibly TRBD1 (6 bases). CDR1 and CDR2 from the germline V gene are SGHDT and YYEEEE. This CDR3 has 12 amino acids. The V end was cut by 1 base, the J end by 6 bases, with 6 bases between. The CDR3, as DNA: TGTGCCAGCAGCTTGAGGGGGGATACGCAGTATTTT. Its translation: CASSLRGDTQYF. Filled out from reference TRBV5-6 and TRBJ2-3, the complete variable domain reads DAGVTQSPTHLIKTRGQQVTLRCSPKSGHDTVSWYQQALGQGPQFIFQYYEEEERQRGNFPDRFSGHQFPNYSSELNVNALLLGDSALYLCASSLRGDTQYFGPGTRLTVL.

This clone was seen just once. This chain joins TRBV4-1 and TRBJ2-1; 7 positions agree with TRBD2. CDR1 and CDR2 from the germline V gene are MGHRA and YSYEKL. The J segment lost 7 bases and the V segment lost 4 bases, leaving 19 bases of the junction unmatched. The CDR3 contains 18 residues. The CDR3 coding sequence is TGCGCCAGCAGCCGCGTAAAGGGGAGCGGGGTGAGAATGAATGAGCAGTTCTTC. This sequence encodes CASSRVKGSGVRMNEQFF.

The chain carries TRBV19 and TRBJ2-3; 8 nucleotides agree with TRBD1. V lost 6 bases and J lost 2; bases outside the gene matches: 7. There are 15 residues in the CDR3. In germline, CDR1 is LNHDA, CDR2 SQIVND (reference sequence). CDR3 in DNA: TGTGCCAGTAGGGCCGGGACAGGCCCCACAGATACGCAGTATTTT. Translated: CASRAGTGPTDTQYF.

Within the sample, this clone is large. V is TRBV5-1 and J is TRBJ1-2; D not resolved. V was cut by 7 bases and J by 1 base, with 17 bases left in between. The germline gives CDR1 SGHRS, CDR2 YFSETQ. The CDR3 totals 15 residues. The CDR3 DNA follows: TGCGCCAGCCGCAGCGGGGAAGATCTTAACTATGGCTACACCTTC. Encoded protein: CASRSGEDLNYGYTF.

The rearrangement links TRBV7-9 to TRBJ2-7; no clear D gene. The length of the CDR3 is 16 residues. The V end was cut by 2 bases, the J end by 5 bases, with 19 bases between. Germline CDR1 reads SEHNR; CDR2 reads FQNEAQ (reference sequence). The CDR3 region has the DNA TGTGCCAGCAGCTTATTTACGGGCGGATTCCTCGACGAGCAGTACTTC. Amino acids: CASSLFTGGFLDEQYF. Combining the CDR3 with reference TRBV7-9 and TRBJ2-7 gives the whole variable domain DTGVSQNPRHKITKRGQNVTFRCDPISEHNRLYWYRQTLGQGPEFLTYFQNEAQLEKSRLLSDRFSAERPKGSFSTLEIQRTEQGDSAMYLCASSLFTGGFLDEQYFGPGTRLTVT.

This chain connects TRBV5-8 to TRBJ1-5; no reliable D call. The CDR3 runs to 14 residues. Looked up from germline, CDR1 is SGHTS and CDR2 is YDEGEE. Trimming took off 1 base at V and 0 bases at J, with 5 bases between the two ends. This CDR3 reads CASSLYGSNQPQHF. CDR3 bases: TGTGCCAGCAGCTTGTACGGTAGCAATCAGCCCCAGCATTTT.

The CDR3 sequence: CASSSDSYNEQFF. CDR3 DNA: TGCGCCAGCAGCTCCGACAGTTACAATGAGCAGTTCTTC. This sequence joins TRBV5-1 and TRBJ2-1, with a weak D call TRBD1 (5 bases). V was cut by 3 bases and J by 4 bases, with 8 bases left in between. This CDR3 is built from 13 residues. From germline, CDR1 is SGHRS and CDR2 YFSETQ.

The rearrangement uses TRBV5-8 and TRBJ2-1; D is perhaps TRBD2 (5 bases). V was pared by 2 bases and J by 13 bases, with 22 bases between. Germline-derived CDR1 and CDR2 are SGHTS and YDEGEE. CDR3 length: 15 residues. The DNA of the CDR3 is TGTGCCAGCAGCTTTTCCGGCCCGGGGATCATCGGTCAGTTCTTC. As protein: CASSFSGPGIIGQFF.

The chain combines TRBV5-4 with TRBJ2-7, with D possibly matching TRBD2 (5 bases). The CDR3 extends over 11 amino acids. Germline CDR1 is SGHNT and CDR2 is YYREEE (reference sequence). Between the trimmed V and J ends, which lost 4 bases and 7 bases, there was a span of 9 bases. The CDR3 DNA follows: TGTGCCAGCAGCGCGGACTCGGAGCAGTACTTC. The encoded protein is CASSADSEQYF.

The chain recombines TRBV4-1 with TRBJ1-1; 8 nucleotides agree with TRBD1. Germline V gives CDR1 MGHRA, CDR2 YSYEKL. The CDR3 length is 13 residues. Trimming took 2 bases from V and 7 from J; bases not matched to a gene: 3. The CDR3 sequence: CASSQPQGGEAFF. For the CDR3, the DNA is TGCGCCAGCAGCCAACCACAGGGGGGTGAAGCTTTCTTT.

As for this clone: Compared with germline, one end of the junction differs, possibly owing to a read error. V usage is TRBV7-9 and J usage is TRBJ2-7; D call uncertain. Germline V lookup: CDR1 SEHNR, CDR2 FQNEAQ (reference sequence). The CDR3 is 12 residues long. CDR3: CASSLDPYEQYF. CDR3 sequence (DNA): TGTGCCAGCAGTTTAGACCCCTACGAGCAGTACTTC. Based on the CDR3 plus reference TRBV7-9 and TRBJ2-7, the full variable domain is DTGVSQNPRHKITKRGQNVTFRCDPISEHNRLYWYRQTLGQGPEFLTYFQNEAQLEKSRLLSDRFSAERPKGSFSTLEIQRTEQGDSAMYLCASSLDPYEQYFGPGTRLTVT.

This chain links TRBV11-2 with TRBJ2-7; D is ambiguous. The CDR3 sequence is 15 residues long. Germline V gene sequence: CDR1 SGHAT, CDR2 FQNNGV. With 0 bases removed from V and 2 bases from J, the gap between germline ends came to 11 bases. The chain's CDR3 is CASSLEGLPPYEQYF. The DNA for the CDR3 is TGTGCCAGCAGCTTAGAGGGTCTGCCCCCCTACGAGCAGTACTTC.

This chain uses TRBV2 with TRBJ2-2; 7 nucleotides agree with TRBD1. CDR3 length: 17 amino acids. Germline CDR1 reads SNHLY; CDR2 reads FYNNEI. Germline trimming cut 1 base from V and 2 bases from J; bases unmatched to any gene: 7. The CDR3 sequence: CASSEDPGTDNTGELFF. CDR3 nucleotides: TGTGCCAGCAGTGAAGACCCCGGGACAGATAACACCGGGGAGCTGTTTTTT.